One and the same sample provided the 6 T cell receptor beta chains below, sequenced in a study of shared clonotypes between healthy human individuals. Clones were sequenced by immunoSEQ multiplex PCR, and TCRdb holds only the in-frame ones, with some missing. The sample yields a few million clones, approximately 94% seen once. The sequenced sample was naive CD4+ T cells sorted from blood. Indicated subset: CD45RA+ positively selected. These receptors came from a man between 18 and 35 years old in good health.

This chain joins TRBV5-6 and TRBJ2-7; D gene unclear. The CDR3 spans 11 residues. Trimming stripped 3 bases from V and 5 bases from J, with 6 bases between. From germline, CDR1 is SGHDT and CDR2 YYEEEE. CDR3 amino acids: CASSYKNEQYF. The CDR3 nucleotides read TGTGCCAGCAGCTATAAGAACGAGCAGTACTTC. Complete variable domain (other parts from reference TRBV5-6 and TRBJ2-7): DAGVTQSPTHLIKTRGQQVTLRCSPKSGHDTVSWYQQALGQGPQFIFQYYEEEERQRGNFPDRFSGHQFPNYSSELNVNALLLGDSALYLCASSYKNEQYFGPGTRLTVT.

About this clone itself: The identical CDR3 is also encoded by other nucleotide sequences in the sample. The genes are TRBV27 and TRBJ1-5; 7 nucleotides match TRBD1. CDR1 and CDR2 (germline): MNHEY, SMNVEV (reference sequence). This CDR3 comprises 14 residues. V was clipped by 6 bases and J by 2 bases; unmatched bases: 4. In nucleotides, the CDR3 is TGTGCCAGCAGGGCCGGGACAGGCAATCAGCCCCAGCATTTT. This encodes CASRAGTGNQPQHF.

The V call is TRBV10-3, the J call TRBJ1-2; 8 bases are shared with TRBD1. The V gene end was trimmed by 6 bases and the J gene end by 4 bases; junction bases not matched to a gene: 10. There are 15 residues in the CDR3. Germline-derived CDR1 and CDR2 are ENHRY and SYGVKD. DNA of the CDR3: TGTGCCATCAGCCCGGACAGGGCGGCATCCTATGGCTACACCTTC. This translates into CAISPDRAASYGYTF.

The V gene is TRBV6-6, the J gene TRBJ2-7; 8 nucleotides line up with TRBD2. Germline V gene sequence: CDR1 MNHNY, CDR2 SVGAGI (reference sequence). The CDR3 runs to 16 residues. V gave up 0 bases and J gave up 3 bases; unmatched junction bases: 7. CDR3 sequence (DNA): TGTGCCAGCAGTTACTCGACAAGCGGGAGTGTCTACGAGCAGTACTTC. Translated, it gives CASSYSTSGSVYEQYF.

CDR3 nucleotide sequence: TGTGCCAGCAAAACTAGCGGGAAGGAGACCCAGTACTTC. It specifies CASKTSGKETQYF. The gene calls are TRBV6-1 and TRBJ2-5, with 10 bases that match TRBD2. Germline loops: CDR1 MNHNS, CDR2 SASEGT. V lost 7 bases, J lost 5 bases, and 4 bases stayed unmatched. CDR3 length: 13 amino acids.

The chain recombines TRBV6-1 with TRBJ1-5; 8 bases are shared with TRBD1. Unmatched junction bases numbered 6, after V lost 5 bases and J lost 3 bases. Per the germline V gene, CDR1 is MNHNS and CDR2 is SASEGT. The CDR3 covers 15 residues. The CDR3 DNA is TGTGCCAGCAGTCACCGGGACAGGAACAATCAGCCCCAGCATTTT. The encoded protein is CASSHRDRNNQPQHF.